The present TCR beta chain was sequenced within a study of shared clonotypes between healthy human individuals. Study findings and constraints: Among non-shared clonotypes, generation probabilities were lower than among those shared by all four donors.

The study drew its donors from healthy HIV-negative adults without recent acute infections or vaccinations. A CD45RA-negative memory subset and a CD45RA+ naive subset were separated from the CD4+ cells. A word on this clone: Its antigen is not identified. Germline and junction disagree at one end, which may indicate a read error. Additional DNA sequences in this sample encode the identical CDR3.

Genomic DNA (from each subset) was split evenly across several immunoSEQ plates. Here immunoSEQ multiplex PCR was the method, and the copy in TCRdb shows in-frame clones only, minus some. The sample includes roughly 1,100,000 clones, around 74% seen only once; the top ten take about 1.5%. The CDR3 totals 11 residues. CDR1 and CDR2 (germline): SSHAT, FNYEAQ (reference sequence). This clonotype was obtained from a man between 18 and 35 years old in good health. Material: memory CD4+ T cells sorted from blood. Documented subset: CD45RA-negative fraction. V and J are TRBV7-7 and TRBJ2-5, with TRBD1 as a possible D gene (5 bases). The DNA for the CDR3 is TGTGCTAGCAGCTCAGGGGAGACCCAGTACTTC. Amino acid sequence: CASSSGETQYF.